The rows below give T cell receptor beta chains drawn from one sample of a study of human T cells and chemical hapten exposure. TCRdb reprocessed the RACE reads via MiXCR and lists one record per CDR3 protein. The sample holds over 130,000 distinct CDR3 sequences, roughly 12% seen once. The sample consisted of whole blood, taken in connection with sensitization to the hapten diphenylcyclopropenone (DPC). These TCRs come from a woman aged 45-65 years with alopecia areata. Some clones in this sample may be carry-over from other donors' samples. The CDR3 runs from the conserved cysteine through the conserved F or W. Not every row has a clone size; where given, it reads once, few, many or a size class.

clone_size: few
j_call: TRBJ2-1
v_call: TRBV10-2
cdr3_aa: CASSDTGTSASYNEQFF

clone_size: few
j_call: TRBJ2-5
v_call: TRBV20-1
cdr3_aa: CSASLAGRQETQYF

clone_size: few
j_call: TRBJ2-2
v_call: TRBV19
cdr3_aa: CASQWGTGYTGELFF

clone_size: few
j_call: TRBJ2-5
v_call: TRBV24-1
cdr3_aa: CATSDSKSGETQYF

clone_size: -
j_call: TRBJ2-1
v_call: TRBV25-1
cdr3_aa: CATWTSGYNEQFF

clone_size: -
j_call: TRBJ2-3
v_call: TRBV29-1
cdr3_aa: CSAIRTSGVGDTQYF

clone_size: many
j_call: TRBJ2-1
v_call: TRBV7-3
cdr3_aa: CASSLGQGPYNEQFF

clone_size: few
j_call: TRBJ2-7
v_call: TRBV12-3/TRBV12-4
cdr3_aa: CASTSPGLREQYF

clone_size: many
j_call: TRBJ2-5
v_call: TRBV5-1
cdr3_aa: CASSWDVQETQYF

clone_size: many
j_call: TRBJ2-5
v_call: TRBV6-2/TRBV6-3
cdr3_aa: CASRRILAGETQYF

clone_size: -
j_call: TRBJ2-3
v_call: TRBV4-1
cdr3_aa: CASSPWDRPDTQYF

clone_size: many
j_call: TRBJ2-7
v_call: TRBV29-1
cdr3_aa: CSVASGTSYEQYF

clone_size: few
j_call: TRBJ2-5
v_call: TRBV28
cdr3_aa: CASSAPATETQYF

clone_size: many
j_call: TRBJ1-6
v_call: TRBV7-2
cdr3_aa: CASSSDVNSPLHF

clone_size: few
j_call: TRBJ2-7
v_call: TRBV10-3
cdr3_aa: CAITSGSSYEQYF

clone_size: many
j_call: TRBJ2-7
v_call: TRBV6-6
cdr3_aa: CASSQGQNYEQYF

clone_size: few
j_call: TRBJ1-4
v_call: TRBV28
cdr3_aa: CASSPTGQGYEKLFF

clone_size: many
j_call: TRBJ1-5
v_call: TRBV2
cdr3_aa: CASSEVGANQPQHF

clone_size: -
j_call: TRBJ2-4
v_call: TRBV20-1
cdr3_aa: CRATTSGRGSKNIQYF

clone_size: few
j_call: TRBJ2-1
v_call: TRBV12-3/TRBV12-4
cdr3_aa: CASSPPSGRAHEQFF

clone_size: -
j_call: TRBJ1-1
v_call: TRBV28
cdr3_aa: CASSLLGQSTEAFF

clone_size: few
j_call: TRBJ1-2
v_call: TRBV5-1
cdr3_aa: CASSSGTGTLYTF

clone_size: many
j_call: TRBJ2-1
v_call: TRBV14
cdr3_aa: CASSPRGDEQFF

clone_size: -
j_call: TRBJ1-1
v_call: TRBV18
cdr3_aa: CASSPLGYTEAFF

clone_size: many
j_call: TRBJ2-5
v_call: TRBV5-1
cdr3_aa: CASGRLAGPRETQYF

clone_size: many
j_call: TRBJ1-5
v_call: TRBV4-3
cdr3_aa: CASSQDRGQPQHF

clone_size: -
j_call: TRBJ2-3
v_call: TRBV2
cdr3_aa: CASTPGLAFSSTDTQYF

clone_size: -
j_call: TRBJ2-3
v_call: TRBV15
cdr3_aa: CATSSGTSGSTDTQYF

clone_size: few
j_call: TRBJ1-1
v_call: TRBV29-1
cdr3_aa: CSVVGTEAFF

clone_size: few
j_call: TRBJ1-1
v_call: TRBV18
cdr3_aa: CASSPRRNGMNTEAFF

clone_size: -
j_call: TRBJ2-7
v_call: TRBV6-6
cdr3_aa: CASSYSSGRGDEQYF

clone_size: many
j_call: TRBJ2-3
v_call: TRBV27
cdr3_aa: CASSLGTFTDTQYF

clone_size: -
j_call: TRBJ2-2
v_call: TRBV19
cdr3_aa: CASNRGQNTGELFF

clone_size: -
j_call: TRBJ1-5
v_call: TRBV20-1
cdr3_aa: CSARAQGPRSKPQHF

clone_size: few
j_call: TRBJ1-3
v_call: TRBV7-6
cdr3_aa: CASSLKGPTVSPGNTIYF

clone_size: -
j_call: TRBJ1-1
v_call: TRBV12-3/TRBV12-4
cdr3_aa: CASNPDRGPEAFF

clone_size: -
j_call: TRBJ1-5
v_call: TRBV3-1
cdr3_aa: CASSQGGDRDNQPQHF

clone_size: few
j_call: TRBJ2-3
v_call: TRBV28
cdr3_aa: CASRRVGFERGADTQYF

clone_size: -
j_call: TRBJ2-1
v_call: TRBV7-7
cdr3_aa: CASSPRAGAEQFF

clone_size: -
j_call: TRBJ2-5
v_call: TRBV18
cdr3_aa: CASSPLSAETQYF

clone_size: few
j_call: TRBJ2-4
v_call: TRBV12-3/TRBV12-4
cdr3_aa: CASSSGGAAKNIQYF

clone_size: few
j_call: TRBJ2-3
v_call: TRBV7-2
cdr3_aa: CASRYLAALTDTQYF

clone_size: -
j_call: TRBJ1-2
v_call: TRBV29-1
cdr3_aa: CSVLAAPGTSNYGYTF